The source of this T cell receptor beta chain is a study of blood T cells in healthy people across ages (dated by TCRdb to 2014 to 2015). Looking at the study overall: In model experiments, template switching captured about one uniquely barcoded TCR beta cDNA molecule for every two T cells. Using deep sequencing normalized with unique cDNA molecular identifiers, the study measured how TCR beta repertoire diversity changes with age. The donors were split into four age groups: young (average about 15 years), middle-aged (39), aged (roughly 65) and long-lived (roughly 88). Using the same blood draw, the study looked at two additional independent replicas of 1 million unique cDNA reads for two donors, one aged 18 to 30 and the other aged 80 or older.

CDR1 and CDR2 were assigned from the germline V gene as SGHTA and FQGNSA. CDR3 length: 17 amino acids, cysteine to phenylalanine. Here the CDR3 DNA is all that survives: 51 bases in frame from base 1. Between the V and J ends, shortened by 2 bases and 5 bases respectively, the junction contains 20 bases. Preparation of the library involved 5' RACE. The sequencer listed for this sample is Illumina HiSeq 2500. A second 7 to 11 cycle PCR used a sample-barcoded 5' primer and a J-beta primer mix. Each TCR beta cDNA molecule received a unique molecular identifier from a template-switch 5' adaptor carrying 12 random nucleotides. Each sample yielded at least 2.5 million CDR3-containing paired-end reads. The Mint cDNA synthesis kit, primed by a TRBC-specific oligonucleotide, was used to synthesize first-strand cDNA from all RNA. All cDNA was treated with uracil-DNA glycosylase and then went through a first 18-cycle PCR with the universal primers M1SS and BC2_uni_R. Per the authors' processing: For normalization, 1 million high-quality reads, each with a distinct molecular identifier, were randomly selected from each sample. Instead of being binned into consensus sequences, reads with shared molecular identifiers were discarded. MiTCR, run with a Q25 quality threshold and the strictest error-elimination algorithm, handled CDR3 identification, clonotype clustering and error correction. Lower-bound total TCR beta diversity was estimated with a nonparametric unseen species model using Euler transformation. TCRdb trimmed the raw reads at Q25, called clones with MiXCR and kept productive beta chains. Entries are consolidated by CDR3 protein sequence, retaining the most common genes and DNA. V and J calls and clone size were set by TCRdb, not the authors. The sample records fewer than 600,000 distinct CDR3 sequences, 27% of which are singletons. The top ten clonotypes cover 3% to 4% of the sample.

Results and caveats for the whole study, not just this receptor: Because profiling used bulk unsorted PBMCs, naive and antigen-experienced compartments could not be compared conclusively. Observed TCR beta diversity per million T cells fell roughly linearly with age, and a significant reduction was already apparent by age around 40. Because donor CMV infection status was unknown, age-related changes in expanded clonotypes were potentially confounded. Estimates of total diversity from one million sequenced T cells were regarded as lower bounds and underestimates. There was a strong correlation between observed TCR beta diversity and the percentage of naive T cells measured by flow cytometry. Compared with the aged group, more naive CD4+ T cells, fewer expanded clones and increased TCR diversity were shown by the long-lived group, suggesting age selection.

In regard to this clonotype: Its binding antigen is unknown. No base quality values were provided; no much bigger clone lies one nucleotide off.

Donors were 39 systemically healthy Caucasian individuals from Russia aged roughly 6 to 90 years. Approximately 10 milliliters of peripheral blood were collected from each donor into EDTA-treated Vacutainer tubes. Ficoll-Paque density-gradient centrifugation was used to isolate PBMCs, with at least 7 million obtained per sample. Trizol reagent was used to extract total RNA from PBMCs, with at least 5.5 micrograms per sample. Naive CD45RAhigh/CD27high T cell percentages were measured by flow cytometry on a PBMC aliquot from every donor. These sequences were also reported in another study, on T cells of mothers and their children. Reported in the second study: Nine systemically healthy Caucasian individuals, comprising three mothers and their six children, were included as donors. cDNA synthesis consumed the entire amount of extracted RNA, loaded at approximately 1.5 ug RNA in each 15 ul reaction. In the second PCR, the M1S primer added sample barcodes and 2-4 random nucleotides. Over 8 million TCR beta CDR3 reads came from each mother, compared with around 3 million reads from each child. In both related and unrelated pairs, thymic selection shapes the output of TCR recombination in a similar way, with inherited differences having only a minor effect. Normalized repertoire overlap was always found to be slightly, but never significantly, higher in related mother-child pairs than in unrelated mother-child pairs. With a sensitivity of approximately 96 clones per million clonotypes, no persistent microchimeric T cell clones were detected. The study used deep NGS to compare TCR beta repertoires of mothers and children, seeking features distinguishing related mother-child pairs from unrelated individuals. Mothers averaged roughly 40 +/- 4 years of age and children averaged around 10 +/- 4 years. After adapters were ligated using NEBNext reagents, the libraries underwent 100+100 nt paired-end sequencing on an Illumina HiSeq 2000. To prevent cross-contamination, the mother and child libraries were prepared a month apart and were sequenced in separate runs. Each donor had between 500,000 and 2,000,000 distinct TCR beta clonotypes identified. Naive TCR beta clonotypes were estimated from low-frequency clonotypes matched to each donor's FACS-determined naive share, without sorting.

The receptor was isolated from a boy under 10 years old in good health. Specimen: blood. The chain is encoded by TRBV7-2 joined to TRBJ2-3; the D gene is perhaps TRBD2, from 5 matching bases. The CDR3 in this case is CASSLFPRGPKGDTQYF. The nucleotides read TGTGCCAGCAGCTTATTCCCCCGCGGGCCAAAGGGAGATACGCAGTATTTT.